The clone carrying this T cell receptor (beta chain) was observed a single time. The data stem from a study of cytomegalovirus exposure and HLA in healthy donors. Germline V CDR1 and CDR2: GTSNPN, SVGIG (reference sequence). Trimming cost V 2 bases and J 5 bases, with 13 bases left between them. The CDR3 is 14 amino acids. PCR employed 60 Vbeta and 13 Jbeta primers. The protocol was immunoSEQ multiplex PCR, while the TCRdb copy is restricted to in-frame clones and leaves out a portion. The sample lists approximately 110,000 clones; approximately 70% were seen once. The J gene is TRBJ1-5, the V gene TRBV30; D gene ambiguous. The sequencing input was PBMCs. This receptor was obtained from a woman aged 25 to 45 in good health and CMV-seronegative. DNA for the CDR3: TGTGCCTGGAGTCCCGGTTACGGTCATCAGCCCCAGCATTTT. Translation: CAWSPGYGHQPQHF. Full variable domain (rest looked up from reference TRBV30 and TRBJ1-5): SQTIHQWPATLVQPVGSPLSLECTVEGTSNPNLYWYRQAAGRGLQLLFYSVGIGQISSEVPQNLSASRPQDRQFILSSKKLLLSDSGFYLCAWSPGYGHQPQHFGDGTRLSIL.